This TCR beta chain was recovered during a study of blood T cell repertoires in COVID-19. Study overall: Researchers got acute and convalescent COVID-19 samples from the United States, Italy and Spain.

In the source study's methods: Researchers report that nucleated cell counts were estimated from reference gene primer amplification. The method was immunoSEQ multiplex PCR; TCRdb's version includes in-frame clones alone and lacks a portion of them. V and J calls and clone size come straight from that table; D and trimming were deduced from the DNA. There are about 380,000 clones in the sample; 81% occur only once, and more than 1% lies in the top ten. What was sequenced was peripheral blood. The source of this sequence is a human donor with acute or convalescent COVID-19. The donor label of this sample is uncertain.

In DNA form, the CDR3 reads TGTGCCAGCGGGACAGATAGCAATCAGCCCCAGCATTTT. Encoded protein: CASGTDSNQPQHF. The chain has TRBV2 and TRBJ1-5, with TRBD1 matching 7 bases. The CDR3 consists of 13 residues. The V gene's germline CDR1 is SNHLY and CDR2 FYNNEI. Trimming cost V 8 bases and J 0 bases; bases outside gene matches: 1. The entire variable domain, with the rest obtained from reference TRBV2 and TRBJ1-5, is as follows: EPEVTQTPSHQVTQMGQEVILRCVPISNHLYFYWYRQILGQKVEFLVSFYNNEISEKSEIFDDQFSVERPDGSNFTLKIRSTKLEDSAMYFCASGTDSNQPQHFGDGTRLSIL.